This T cell receptor beta chain derives from a study of cytomegalovirus exposure and HLA in healthy donors. V shed 0 bases and J 14 bases; nucleotides not matched to a gene: 10. The CDR3 sequence is 14 residues long. The germline gives CDR1 ENHRY, CDR2 SYGVKD. 60 Vbeta and 13 Jbeta primers were used in PCR. Clones were sequenced by immunoSEQ multiplex PCR, and TCRdb holds only the in-frame ones, with some missing. The sample has 150,000 to 190,000 clones; less than 85% are singletons. This TCR derives from a woman aged 45-65 years in good health and CMV-seropositive. The V and J genes are TRBV10-3 and TRBJ2-3; 8 bases align to TRBD2. The source material was PBMCs. CDR3 residues: CAISESKPGLGTYF. CDR3 in DNA: TGTGCCATCAGTGAGTCGAAACCGGGACTAGGGACGTATTTT.